These T cell receptor beta chains were read from a single sample in a study of identical twins. TCRdb re-called the 5' RACE reads with MiXCR, one entry per CDR3 protein. The repertoire holds some 760,000 distinct CDR3 sequences, with 18% as singletons. This sample also belongs to another study, concerning T cells expressing NK-cell markers.

Sequencing was carried out using PBMCs. The receptors originated from a woman under 30 in good health. The conserved cysteine and the conserved F or W are not part of the CDR3 here. Fields, in order: J gene, V gene, CDR3 protein.

j_gene: TRBJ1-1
v_gene: TRBV5-1
CDR3aa: ASSSIGGDEAEAF

j_gene: TRBJ2-2
v_gene: TRBV2
CDR3aa: ASKTGTNTGELF

j_gene: TRBJ2-7
v_gene: TRBV5-1
CDR3aa: ASRMGSSYEQY

j_gene: TRBJ2-1
v_gene: TRBV7-8
CDR3aa: ASRPAGTASYNEQF

j_gene: TRBJ2-2
v_gene: TRBV12-3/TRBV12-4
CDR3aa: ASTPGSLAGNTGELF

j_gene: TRBJ1-6
v_gene: TRBV20-1
CDR3aa: SASRSSVYNSPLH

j_gene: TRBJ1-5
v_gene: TRBV6-2/TRBV6-3
CDR3aa: ASRGRQGAIIPDQPQH

j_gene: TRBJ2-2
v_gene: TRBV20-1
CDR3aa: SASKGLNTGELF

j_gene: TRBJ2-1
v_gene: TRBV20-1
CDR3aa: SARDPVSGAYNEQF

j_gene: TRBJ1-6
v_gene: TRBV11-2
CDR3aa: ASSPPYSNSPLH

j_gene: TRBJ2-2
v_gene: TRBV12-3/TRBV12-4
CDR3aa: ATGGYTGELF

j_gene: TRBJ2-5
v_gene: TRBV12-3/TRBV12-4
CDR3aa: ASRRLAGAGETQY

j_gene: TRBJ1-1
v_gene: TRBV10-3
CDR3aa: AISEKGGENTEAF

j_gene: TRBJ2-5
v_gene: TRBV20-1
CDR3aa: SATLTSDQETQY

j_gene: TRBJ2-7
v_gene: TRBV20-1
CDR3aa: SATSAGASSYEQY

j_gene: TRBJ2-7
v_gene: TRBV6-1
CDR3aa: ASSSGTGEREQY

j_gene: TRBJ2-2
v_gene: TRBV12-3/TRBV12-4
CDR3aa: ASSFLAGFTGELF

j_gene: TRBJ1-1
v_gene: TRBV29-1
CDR3aa: TGKDGDTEAF

j_gene: TRBJ2-1
v_gene: TRBV20-1
CDR3aa: SEGRGSYNEQF

j_gene: TRBJ2-4
v_gene: TRBV2
CDR3aa: ASTTRGTGAIQY

j_gene: TRBJ2-5
v_gene: TRBV29-1
CDR3aa: SGGGLRETQY

j_gene: TRBJ2-7
v_gene: TRBV6-5
CDR3aa: ASSSRLAGAYYEQY

j_gene: TRBJ2-1
v_gene: TRBV20-1
CDR3aa: SAIGQGWFNEQF

j_gene: TRBJ2-5
v_gene: TRBV20-1
CDR3aa: SAFTSSGRHQETQY

j_gene: TRBJ2-1
v_gene: TRBV6-4
CDR3aa: ASSDTGEQF

j_gene: TRBJ1-2
v_gene: TRBV12-3/TRBV12-4
CDR3aa: ASSSTQSYT

j_gene: TRBJ2-3
v_gene: TRBV29-1
CDR3aa: SVEGVGLVDTQY

j_gene: TRBJ2-5
v_gene: TRBV12-3/TRBV12-4
CDR3aa: ASSLDPGGEETQY

j_gene: TRBJ2-7
v_gene: TRBV6-5
CDR3aa: ASSYGLGYEQY

j_gene: TRBJ2-1
v_gene: TRBV12-3/TRBV12-4
CDR3aa: ACSFGSLTSSGNEQF

j_gene: TRBJ2-5
v_gene: TRBV6-5
CDR3aa: ASSYSKQQETQY

j_gene: TRBJ2-7
v_gene: TRBV7-2
CDR3aa: ASSILGQGSYEQY

j_gene: TRBJ2-3
v_gene: TRBV5-1
CDR3aa: ASNRGTDTQY

j_gene: TRBJ1-1
v_gene: TRBV12-3/TRBV12-4
CDR3aa: ASSPKSGVRTEAF

j_gene: TRBJ1-2
v_gene: TRBV7-9
CDR3aa: ASSAEFVGYT

j_gene: TRBJ1-1
v_gene: TRBV12-3/TRBV12-4
CDR3aa: ASSPTRQGEAF

j_gene: TRBJ2-3
v_gene: TRBV29-1
CDR3aa: SVKTGDTQY

j_gene: TRBJ2-7
v_gene: TRBV10-3
CDR3aa: ATSDGGSFEQY